Each of the 30 T cell receptor beta chains below was sequenced from the same sample in a study of tumor-infiltrating lymphocytes in primary liver carcinoma (dated by TCRdb to 2017 to 2019). Without any cell sorting, total RNA and DNA were co-extracted from about 20-30 mg of bulk tissue using the AllPrep DNA/RNA mini kit. Sequenced on an Illumina HiSeq 2500. Starting from roughly 540 ng total RNA, TCRbeta-specific cDNA was produced by reverse transcription with a constant-region primer and ProtoScript II reverse transcriptase. Construction of the TCRbeta libraries relied on three nested rounds of multiplex PCR, following a slightly modified ARM-PCR procedure. Each of the first two PCR rounds ran for approximately 9 cycles and used multiplex TRBV1-TRBV30 forward primers together with a Cbeta reverse primer. The raw public reads went through TCRdb reprocessing: fastp at Q25, MiXCR clone calling, in-frame beta chains kept. Rows matching on CDR3 protein sequence are summarized as one entry with the most common DNA and genes. A total of under 150,000 distinct CDR3 sequences appear in this sample, less than 75% of them only once. The ten largest clonotypes hold 7.5% to 10% of the sample.

Sequenced material: tumor-adjacent normal liver tissue. These receptors were collected from a woman in her sixties or seventies with primary liver carcinoma and hepatitis B virus infection.

Notes on this clonotype: One base away lies a much larger clone, so this may be a sequencing read error. Without the conserved terminal phenylalanine or tryptophan, this CDR3 likely stems from a read error. The chain links TRBV24-1 to TRBJ2-5; 14 nucleotides agree with TRBD2. Germline V gene sequence: CDR1 KGHDR, CDR2 SFDVKD. The trim removed 4 bases at V and 2 bases at J, leaving 5 bases unmatched. CDR3 length: 17 residues. The CDR3 nucleotides are TGTGCCACCAGTGACCCGGGACTAGCGGGAGTTCAAGAGACCCAGTACCTC. Translated: CATSDPGLAGVQETQYL.

Comments on this clonotype: One junction end disagrees with the germline gene, perhaps due to a read error. CDR3 nucleotides: TGTACCAGCAGCTTACTGGGACAGGGGGCGTACGAGCAGTACTTC. It is translated as CTSSLLGQGAYEQYF. The chain recombines TRBV11-2 with TRBJ2-7; 12 nucleotides align to TRBD1. CDR3 length: 15 residues. Germline lookup yields CDR1 SGHAT and CDR2 FQNNGV.

In its sample, this clonotype was seen once. This chain joins TRBV29-1 and TRBJ2-1; D may be TRBD2 (6 bases). The CDR3 runs to 16 residues. The V end lost 0 bases, the J end lost 2 bases, and 14 bases lay between the germline ends. Germline CDR1 SQVTM, CDR2 ANQGSEA. As DNA, the CDR3 is TGCAGCGTTGAAGATTGGGAGGCTAGCGCCTACAATGAGCAGTTCTTC. Protein sequence: CSVEDWEASAYNEQFF.

Details on this clonotype: One junction end disagrees with the germline gene, perhaps due to a read error. The CDR3 region is CTSSRDLGTSGMGTGELFF. The CDR3 region has the DNA TGTACCAGCAGCCGCGACCTCGGGACTAGCGGGATGGGGACCGGGGAACTGTTTTTT. The chain combines TRBV11-2 with TRBJ2-2; 13 nucleotides line up with TRBD2. Germline CDR1 reads SGHAT; CDR2 reads FQNNGV. CDR3 size: 19 residues.

On this clonotype: At one boundary the junction diverges from the germline segment, which might be a read error. The chain employs TRBV29-1 and TRBJ1-2, with 7 bases that match TRBD1. The CDR3 consists of 13 residues. The germline CDR1 and CDR2 sequences are SQVTM and ANQGSEA. The CDR3 region is CCVAEGAEDGYTF. DNA for the CDR3: TGCTGCGTTGCGGAGGGGGCAGAGGATGGCTACACCTTC.

A word on this clonotype: With a much larger clone just one base away, this may be a read error. The chain recombines TRBV5-1 with TRBJ1-1, with TRBD1 identical over 11 bases. The V and J ends lost 3 bases and 5 bases, in that order; junction bases with no gene match: 6. This CDR3 is 15 amino acids long. CDR1 and CDR2 (germline): SGHRS, YFSETQ. The CDR3 is CASSSRGQGGTEAFF. CDR3 bases: TGCGCCAGCAGCTCGAGGGGACAGGGGGGAACTGAAGCTTTCTTT.

At least ten counts were recorded for this clonotype. The rearrangement uses TRBV7-8 and TRBJ2-1; D possibly corresponds to TRBD2 (5 bases). Trimming stripped 5 bases from V and 2 bases from J, with 16 bases between. In germline, CDR1 is SGHVS, CDR2 FQNEAQ. The CDR3 consists of 16 residues. The CDR3 DNA reads TGTGCCAGCAGCCCTACCCGAGGGCTCACCTACAATGAGCAGTTCTTC. Its translation: CASSPTRGLTYNEQFF.

To note about this clonotype: This sequence may be a read error, since a much larger clone differs from it by one base. The J gene is TRBJ1-1, the V gene TRBV5-1, with unresolved D. This CDR3 region has 15 residues. The germline V gene has CDR1 SGHRS and CDR2 YFSETQ. The DNA of the CDR3 is TGCGTCAGCAGCCGGCAGTCCGGGGTGAACACTGAAGCTTTCTTT. This translates into CVSSRQSGVNTEAFF.

At least ten counts were recorded for this clonotype. CDR3 amino acids: CSVEAIDTGVAGGEQYF. The CDR3 nucleotides read TGCAGCGTTGAGGCTATAGATACAGGGGTCGCTGGAGGCGAGCAGTACTTC. V gene TRBV29-1 combines with J gene TRBJ2-7; the match to TRBD1 covers 7 bases. CDR3 length: 17 amino acids. The trim removed 3 bases at V and 6 bases at J, leaving 20 bases unmatched. Germline assignment: CDR1 SQVTM and CDR2 ANQGSEA.

In this sample, this clonotype turned up many times. The rearrangement uses TRBV7-3 and TRBJ2-5, with D possibly TRBD2 on 5 matching bases. This CDR3 comprises 15 residues. Germline V gene lookup returns CDR1 SGHTA and CDR2 FQGTGA. The V and J ends lost 1 base and 0 bases respectively, with 9 bases between them. The CDR3: CASSLRGSDQETQYF. The CDR3 DNA reads TGTGCCAGCAGCTTAAGGGGTAGCGACCAAGAGACCCAGTACTTC.

Regarding this clonotype: Lacking the conserved final phenylalanine or tryptophan, this CDR3 likely reflects a read error. The V gene is TRBV11-1, the J gene TRBJ1-6, with TRBD1 as a possible D gene (5 bases). CDR3 size: 13 residues. Germline V gene lookup returns CDR1 SGHAT and CDR2 FQDESV (reference sequence). CDR3: CVISRLGGSPLHC. The DNA for the CDR3 is TGTGTCATCAGCCGACTTGGGGGTTCACCCCTCCACTGT.

Comments on this clonotype: A junction boundary mismatches the germline segment, possibly from a read error. This chain connects TRBV28 to TRBJ2-7, with D possibly being TRBD1 or TRBD2 (5 bases each). CDR3 length: 16 amino acids. Germline V gene lookup returns CDR1 MDHEN and CDR2 SYDVKM. Written as DNA, the CDR3 is TGTGCCAGCAGACTAACCGGGACGGCTGTTTTTTACGTGCAGTACTTC. As protein: CASRLTGTAVFYVQYF.

This clonotype was seen ten or more times. The chain is built from TRBV7-9 and TRBJ2-5; D may be TRBD2 (6 bases). With 4 bases removed from V and 2 bases from J, the gap between germline ends came to 11 bases. Germline lookup yields CDR1 SEHNR and CDR2 FQNEAQ (reference sequence). The CDR3 is 14 amino acids. In DNA form, the CDR3 reads TGTGCCAGCAGCTCCGGGACTCAACAAGAGACCCAGTACTTC. Translation: CASSSGTQQETQYF.

On this clonotype: A clone one base away is much larger, so this may be a read error. This rearrangement joins TRBV5-1 to TRBJ1-5; no clear D. Germline V lookup: CDR1 SGHRS, CDR2 YFSETQ. The CDR3 totals 13 residues. The DNA of the CDR3 is TGCGCCAGCAACTTGGATGCCTGGGGGCCCCAGCATTTT. Its translation: CASNLDAWGPQHF.

A word on this clonotype: This likely comes from a read error, as the CDR3 has no conserved phenylalanine or tryptophan at its end. This chain links TRBV12-3 or TRBV12-4 with TRBJ2-5; 8 bases are shared with TRBD1. J lost 9 bases, V lost 6 bases, and 15 bases had no gene match. The CDR3 has 15 residues. This CDR3 reads CASRPRTGLKEAQYL. The CDR3 DNA reads as TGTGCCAGCAGACCCAGGACAGGGCTGAAGGAGGCCCAGTACTTG.

Of note for this clonotype: A much bigger clone sits one base away, suggesting this may be a read error. This chain connects TRBV7-9 to TRBJ2-5, with D perhaps TRBD2 (6 bases). Trimming took 4 bases from V and 2 from J, leaving 11 bases between them. This CDR3 is built from 14 residues. The germline V gene has CDR1 SEHNR and CDR2 FQNEAQ (reference sequence). The CDR3 nucleotides are TGTGCCAGCAGCTCCGGGACTCGACAAGAGACCCAGTACTTC. This encodes CASSSGTRQETQYF.

To note about this clonotype: Germline and junction disagree at one end, which may indicate a read error. The chain links TRBV7-8 to TRBJ2-7; D gene unclear. The length of the CDR3 is 12 residues. Germline CDR1 and CDR2: SGHVS and FQNEAQ. The CDR3 protein is CAGSSPVRDQYF. The CDR3 DNA follows: TGTGCCGGCAGCTCACCCGTGAGAGACCAGTACTTC.

The rearrangement uses TRBV11-2 and TRBJ2-5, with 9 positions matching TRBD1. The CDR3 totals 15 residues. Germline assignment: CDR1 SGHAT and CDR2 FQNNGV. CDR3 in DNA: TGTGTCGGCAACTTAAGGACAGGGGAAGGGGAGACCCAGTACTTC. It translates to CVGNLRTGEGETQYF.

This clonotype was seen repeatedly, ten times or more. The genes are TRBV5-4 and TRBJ2-7; TRBD2 is a possible D gene (6 bases). Per germline, CDR1 SGHNT and CDR2 YYREEE (reference sequence). CDR3 length: 13 amino acids. V was trimmed by 4 bases and J by 8 bases, leaving 16 bases between them. CDR3 nucleotide sequence: TGTGCCAGCAGCGAGGGACTCAAAGGAAAGCAGTACTTC. Translated: CASSEGLKGKQYF.

The table lists this clonotype with a few counts. It may be a read error: a sequence one base away is much more abundant. The chain combines TRBV5-4 with TRBJ1-2, with TRBD1 matching 9 bases. CDR3 length: 14 amino acids. Germline CDR1 SGHNT, CDR2 YYREEE (reference sequence). The CDR3: CVSSWDRDNYGYTF. In nucleotides, the CDR3 is TGTGTCAGCAGCTGGGACAGGGACAACTATGGCTACACCTTC. The complete variable domain, with remaining parts taken from reference TRBV5-4 and TRBJ1-2, reads ETGVTQSPTHLIKTRGQQVTLRCSSQSGHNTVSWYQQALGQGPQFIFQYYREEENGRGNFPPRFSGLQFPNYSSELNVNALELDDSALYLCVSSWDRDNYGYTFGSGTRLTVV.

This clonotype was seen only a few times. A much larger clone lies a single base off, so this may be a read error. Here the CDR3 omits its conserved ending phenylalanine or tryptophan, so a read error is the likely source. The chain carries TRBV6-2 or TRBV6-3 and TRBJ2-7; no clear D gene. V was clipped by 0 bases and J by 6 bases, with 9 bases between them. The germline CDR1 and CDR2 sequences are MNHEY and SVGEGT. CDR3 length: 13 residues. CDR3 nucleotide sequence: TGTGCCAGCAGTTACTCTAGGCACTCCGAGCAGTACTTA. It is translated as CASSYSRHSEQYL.

Concerning this clonotype itself: Compared with germline, one end of the junction differs, possibly owing to a read error. This chain joins TRBV14 and TRBJ2-1; no firm D call. The CDR3 length is 17 residues. CDR1 is SGHDN, CDR2 FVKESK, per germline. The CDR3 bases are TGTGCCAGCAGCCAAGAGATTTTTGGTGGGGTTTTTGATGAGCAGCTCTTC. Protein sequence: CASSQEIFGGVFDEQLF. Together with reference TRBV14 and TRBJ2-1, the CDR3 gives the full variable domain: EAGVTQFPSHSVIEKGQTVTLRCDPISGHDNLYWYRRVMGKEIKFLLHFVKESKQDESGMPNNRFLAERTGGTYSTLKVQPAELEDSGVYFCASSQEIFGGVFDEQLFGPGTRLTVL.

Concerning this clonotype itself: The CDR3 carries no conserved terminal phenylalanine or tryptophan, so it likely arises from a read error. The chain employs TRBV7-3 and TRBJ2-5; D remains unclear. This CDR3 has 13 residues. Germline CDR1 SGHTA, CDR2 FQGTGA. The DNA for the CDR3 is TGTGCCATCAGCTTAAAACTGGAGGAGACCCAGTACTTG. Translating it yields CAISLKLEETQYL.

The chain links TRBV29-1 to TRBJ2-7; no reliable D call. The CDR3 contains 12 residues. Germline CDR1 reads SQVTM; CDR2 reads ANQGSEA. CDR3 in DNA: TGCAAGGTTGAAGGGTCCTTTGGCGGGCAGTACTTC. This gives the protein CKVEGSFGGQYF.

This clonotype was observed a single time. The V and J genes are TRBV10-2 and TRBJ1-5; D uncertain. Trimming removed 10 bases from V and 6 bases from J, with 25 bases in between. The CDR3 is 16 amino acids. Germline CDR1 reads WSHSY; CDR2 reads SAAADI. The CDR3, as DNA: TGCGCCAATAGTGAGTCGTTGCCCGAACGGGGTCAGCCCCAGCATTTT. It translates to CANSESLPERGQPQHF.

Worth noting for this clonotype: A much larger clone is a single base away; this may be a read error. The CDR3 coding sequence is TGCGCCAGCAGCTTAGACAGGGTCCACACTGAAGCTTTCTTT. It specifies CASSLDRVHTEAFF. The chain uses TRBV5-1 and TRBJ1-1, with TRBD1 identical over 7 bases. CDR3 length: 14 residues. Germline trimming cut 2 bases from V and 3 bases from J; bases unmatched to any gene: 4. Germline V lookup: CDR1 SGHRS, CDR2 YFSETQ.

Worth noting for this clonotype: One end of the junction varies from germline; a read error may be responsible. The chain recombines TRBV7-9 with TRBJ2-1; D is perhaps TRBD2 (6 bases). Germline-derived CDR1 and CDR2 are SEHNR and FQNEAQ (reference sequence). The CDR3 has 16 amino acids. CDR3 sequence reads: CVSSREGWRGYNEQFF. CDR3 bases: TGTGTCAGCAGCCGCGAAGGATGGAGGGGTTACAATGAGCAGTTCTTC.

Worth noting for this clonotype: This likely comes from a read error, as the CDR3 has no conserved phenylalanine or tryptophan at its end. V usage is TRBV11-3 and J usage is TRBJ2-1; 7 nucleotides line up with TRBD2. Trimming removed 0 bases from V and 7 bases from J; junction bases left unmatched: 9. Germline V gene data show CDR1 as SGHNT and CDR2 as YENEEA. CDR3 length equals 16 residues. The CDR3 nucleotides read TGTGCCAGCAGCTTAGATGGTGGACTAGGGCGAAATGAGCAGTTCCTC. This sequence encodes CASSLDGGLGRNEQFL.

Comment on this clonotype: At one end the junction does not follow the germline gene, possibly because of a read error. V is TRBV10-3 and J is TRBJ2-1; 7 bases map to TRBD2. Germline assignment: CDR1 ENHRY and CDR2 SYGVKD. This CDR3 comprises 14 residues. The DNA for the CDR3 is TGTGCCATCACGGGGGTCGGGACTATGAGTGAGCAGTCCTTC. Encoded protein: CAITGVGTMSEQSF.

This clonotype was detected ten times or more. The rearrangement links TRBV7-8 to TRBJ1-5; 8 bases match TRBD1. This CDR3 contains 14 residues. V shed 5 bases and J 5 bases; nucleotides not matched to a gene: 5. Germline loops: CDR1 SGHVS, CDR2 FQNEAQ. CDR3 nucleotides: TGTGCCAGCAGCCTAACAGGGGGTCATCAGCCCCAGCATTTT. Its translation is CASSLTGGHQPQHF.